The sequence of this TCR beta chain was determined in a study of T cells after yellow fever vaccination. General study findings and limits: CD4 and CD8 compartments shared a small share of clonotypes, likely from convergent recombination. The study noted that FACS-sorted repertoires could contain abundant clonotypes contaminating from the bulk population.

UMIs were added to TCR cDNA along with a universal primer site when it was made by 5'RACE template switching. TCRdb reprocessed the 5' RACE reads with MiXCR, giving one entry per CDR3 protein. The sample lists hundreds of thousands of distinct CDR3 sequences; roughly 4.8% were seen once. This clonotype was detected ten times or more. Its antigen is undetermined. CDR3 length equals 13 residues. Germline values: CDR1 SQVTM, CDR2 ANQGSEA. Trimming removed 3 bases from V and 4 bases from J, with 12 bases in between. This chain connects TRBV29-1 to TRBJ1-1; weak D call: TRBD1 (5 bases). The receptor comes from a man in his late teens or twenties who received the YFV17D yellow fever vaccine. Sequenced material: CD4+ T cells sorted from PBMCs, taken on the day of the yellow fever booster vaccination. CDR3 in amino acids: CSVDRGVGTEAFF. DNA for the CDR3: TGCAGCGTTGATCGGGGGGTCGGCACTGAAGCTTTCTTT.